This T cell receptor beta chain stems from a study of response to subunit inactivated influenza vaccine. One entry per CDR3 protein results from TCRdb running MiXCR on the RT-PCR reads. The table has roughly 670,000 distinct CDR3 sequences, around 13% seen once. Germline CDR1 MNHEY, CDR2 SVGEGT. CDR3 length equals 12 residues. V was pared by 2 bases and J by 3 bases, with 5 bases between. This clonotype showed up many times. The TCR was taken from a man aged 50-60 years who received an inactivated influenza vaccine. The input for sequencing was PBMCs from blood, taken less than 15 days before vaccination. V gene TRBV6-2 or TRBV6-3 combines with J gene TRBJ2-7; no clear D gene. The CDR3 DNA follows: TGTGCCAGCAGTTACGTCGGCTACGAGCAGTACTTC. It encodes CASSYVGYEQYF.